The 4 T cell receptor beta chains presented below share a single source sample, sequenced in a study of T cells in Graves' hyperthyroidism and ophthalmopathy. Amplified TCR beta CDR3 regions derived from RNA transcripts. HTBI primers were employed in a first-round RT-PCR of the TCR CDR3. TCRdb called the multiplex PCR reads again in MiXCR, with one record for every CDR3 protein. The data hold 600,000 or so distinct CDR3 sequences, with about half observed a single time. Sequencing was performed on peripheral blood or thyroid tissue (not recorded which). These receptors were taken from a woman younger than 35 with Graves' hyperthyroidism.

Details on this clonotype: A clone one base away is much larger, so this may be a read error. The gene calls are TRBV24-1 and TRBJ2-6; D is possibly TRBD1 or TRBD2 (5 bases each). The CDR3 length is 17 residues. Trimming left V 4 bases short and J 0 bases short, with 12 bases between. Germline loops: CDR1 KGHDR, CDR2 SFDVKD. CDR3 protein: CATSDPGPASGANVLTF. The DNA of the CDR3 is TGTGCCACCAGTGACCCGGGACCGGCCTCTGGGGCCAACGTCCTGACTTTC.

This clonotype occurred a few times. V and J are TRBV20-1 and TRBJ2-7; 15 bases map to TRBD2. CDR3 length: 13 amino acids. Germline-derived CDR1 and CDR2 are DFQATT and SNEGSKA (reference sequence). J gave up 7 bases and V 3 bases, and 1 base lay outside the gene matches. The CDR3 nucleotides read TGCAGTGCTAGCGGACTAGCGGGGGGGGAGCAGTACTTC. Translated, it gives CSASGLAGGEQYF.

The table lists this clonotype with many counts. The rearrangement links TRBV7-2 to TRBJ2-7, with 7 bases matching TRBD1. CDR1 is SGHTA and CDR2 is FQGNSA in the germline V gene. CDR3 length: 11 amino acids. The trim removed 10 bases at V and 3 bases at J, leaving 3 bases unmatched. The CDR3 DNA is TGTGCCACCGGACAGGACTACGAGCAGTACTTC. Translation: CATGQDYEQYF.

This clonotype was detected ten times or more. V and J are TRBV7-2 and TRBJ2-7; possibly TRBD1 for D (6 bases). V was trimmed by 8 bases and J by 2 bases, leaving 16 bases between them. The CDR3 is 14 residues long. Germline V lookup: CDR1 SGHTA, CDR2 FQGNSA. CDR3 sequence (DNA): TGTGCCAGCGGATTCCCGGGACAAACCTACGAGCAGTACTTC. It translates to CASGFPGQTYEQYF.